Listed here are 17 T cell receptor beta chains from one sample, sequenced in a study of vaccination effects on CD4 cells after COVID-19. Using viral peptide pools, the ViraFEST assay grew out antigen-specific CD4+ T cells prior to sequencing. Following a 10-day culture, CD4+ T cells were purified. The cohort was immunized with two doses of either the BNT162b2 or mRNA-1273 vaccine. Method: immunoSEQ multiplex PCR; TCRdb's copy keeps in-frame clones and lacks some. The sample contains tens of thousands of clones, around 73% of which appear only once. For these receptors, no antigen is known. Specimen: CD4+ T cells from PBMCs cultured with HCoV-229E spike peptides, collected after COVID-19 vaccination. These receptors came from a human donor who received a COVID-19 vaccine.

This clone came up once. The V gene is TRBV21-1, the J gene TRBJ2-5; TRBD2 is taken as the D call from the table, unchecked against the DNA. TRBV21-1 is given as a pseudogene. This CDR3 spans 17 amino acids. This CDR3 reads CASSKDHWRGGWETQYF. The CDR3 bases are TGTGCCAGCAGCAAAGATCACTGGCGGGGGGGCTGGGAGACCCAGTACTTC.

This chain joins TRBV24-1 and TRBJ2-3, with TRBD1 matching 7 bases. This CDR3 is built from 15 residues. With V trimmed by 4 bases and J by 4 bases, 7 bases remained unmatched. Germline-derived CDR1 and CDR2 are KGHDR and SFDVKD. CDR3 sequence (DNA): TGTGCCACCAGTGACCTGGACAGGCGGGCAGATACGCAGTATTTT. Its protein is CATSDLDRRADTQYF.

The chain is built from TRBV12-5 and TRBJ1-4, with D unclear. The CDR3 loop spans 16 amino acids. Germline lookup yields CDR1 LGHNT and CDR2 FRNRAP. V was trimmed by 0 bases and J by 3 bases, leaving 11 bases between them. The CDR3 protein is CASGLVLNRANEKLFF. DNA of the CDR3: TGTGCTAGTGGTTTGGTACTGAACAGAGCTAATGAAAAACTGTTTTTT.

V is TRBV6-5 and J is TRBJ2-1; 9 positions agree with TRBD2. The trim removed 6 bases at V and 9 bases at J, leaving 12 bases unmatched. The germline gives CDR1 MNHEY, CDR2 SVGAGI. The CDR3 extends over 15 amino acids. The CDR3 sequence is CASSTTGGGATEQFF. The CDR3 nucleotides read TGTGCCAGCAGCACTACGGGCGGGGGGGCCACTGAGCAGTTCTTC.

The rearrangement joins TRBV9 to TRBJ1-6; 8 nucleotides align to TRBD1. Germline trimming cut 4 bases from V and 9 bases from J; bases unmatched to any gene: 9. Germline V gives CDR1 SGDLS, CDR2 YYNGEE. The CDR3 extends over 15 amino acids. CDR3 bases: TGTGCCAGCAGCCCCCGGGACAGGCAAAGTTCACCCCTCCACTTT. It specifies CASSPRDRQSSPLHF.

This chain links TRBV6-6 with TRBJ1-1; D is unresolved. Germline CDR1 MNHNY, CDR2 SVGAGI (reference sequence). This CDR3 contains 15 residues. V gave up 7 bases and J gave up 0 bases, with 15 bases separating them. The CDR3 reads CASTPEGYMNTEAFF. Here the CDR3 DNA reads TGTGCCAGCACCCCCGAAGGATACATGAACACTGAAGCTTTCTTT.

This clone came up a few times. V is TRBV5-1 and J is TRBJ2-2; 9 nucleotides align to TRBD1. The CDR3 extends over 16 amino acids. The V segment lost 7 bases and the J segment 0 bases; nucleotides outside the gene matches: 7. Germline CDR1 and CDR2: SGHRS and YFSETQ. CDR3 sequence reads: CASRDRDTSNTGELFF. Written as DNA, the CDR3 is TGCGCCAGCCGGGACAGGGACACGTCGAACACCGGGGAGCTGTTTTTT.

The chain employs TRBV18 and TRBJ1-6, with 7 nucleotides matching TRBD1. The CDR3 is 14 amino acids. The germline V gene encodes CDR1 KGHSH and CDR2 LQKENI. The trim removed 3 bases at V and 8 bases at J, leaving 4 bases unmatched. The CDR3: CASSPRQGDSPLHF. For the CDR3, the DNA is TGTGCCAGCTCACCCCGACAGGGCGATTCACCCCTCCACTTT.

V and J are TRBV12-3 or TRBV12-4 and TRBJ1-2, with D hard to call. Trimming took 2 bases from V and 8 from J, leaving 12 bases between them. The CDR3 has 13 amino acids. The CDR3 spells CASSLKSRGGYTF. The CDR3 DNA is TGTGCCAGCAGTTTAAAGTCTCGGGGAGGCTACACCTTC.

The chain links TRBV12-5 to TRBJ1-5; TRBD1 matches at 7 bases. The CDR3 is 16 residues long. CDR1 and CDR2 (germline): LGHNT, FRNRAP. V gave up 5 bases and J gave up 2 bases; unmatched junction bases: 9. The CDR3: CASGPSYRGGNQPQHF. In nucleotides, the CDR3 is TGTGCTAGTGGTCCGTCTTACAGGGGTGGCAATCAGCCCCAGCATTTT.

This sequence joins TRBV24-1 and TRBJ1-3; the D gene is possibly TRBD1 (6 bases). The CDR3 contains 15 residues. Trimming removed 5 bases at V and 0 bases at J, with 10 bases between. CDR1 and CDR2 (germline): KGHDR, SFDVKD. The CDR3 coding sequence is TGTGCCACCAGTGGAGGACAGTCCTCTGGAAACACCATATATTTT. This translates into CATSGGQSSGNTIYF.

This chain links TRBV19 with TRBJ1-1, with D maybe TRBD1 (6 bases). The CDR3 is made up of 12 amino acids. Trimming cost V 7 bases and J 5 bases, with 11 bases left between them. Germline CDR1 reads LNHDA; CDR2 reads SQIVND (reference sequence). The CDR3 sequence: CASNNRETEAFF. The CDR3 DNA sequence: TGTGCCAGTAACAACAGGGAAACTGAAGCTTTCTTT.

The chain is built from TRBV12-3 or TRBV12-4 and TRBJ1-1; D gene ambiguous. V dropped 3 bases and J dropped 1 base, with 6 bases sitting between them. The CDR3 sequence is 13 residues long. The CDR3 coding sequence is TGTGCCAGCAGTTTTTCCAGGAACACTGAAGCTTTCTTT. It specifies CASSFSRNTEAFF.

This clone has a single count. The chain combines TRBV19 with TRBJ1-1, with TRBD1 matching 9 bases. Losses at the gene ends were 7 bases for V and 5 bases for J; bases not matched to a gene: 5. This CDR3 comprises 13 residues. Looked up from germline, CDR1 is LNHDA and CDR2 is SQIVND (reference sequence). The CDR3 here is CASTRTGETEAFF. The CDR3 coding sequence is TGTGCCAGTACGCGGACAGGGGAGACTGAAGCTTTCTTT.

V is TRBV6-2 or TRBV6-3 and J is TRBJ2-1, with D perhaps TRBD2 (5 bases). The CDR3 sequence is 15 residues long. CDR1 MNHEY and CDR2 SVGEGT come from the germline V gene. Deletions cut 5 bases from V and 0 bases from J, with 11 bases between. The CDR3 nucleotides read TGTGCCAGCAGTCCCTATGAGGGCTCCTACAATGAGCAGTTCTTC. This gives the protein CASSPYEGSYNEQFF.

The chain links TRBV28 to TRBJ2-1; D possibly corresponds to TRBD1 (6 bases). Germline-derived CDR1 and CDR2 are MDHEN and SYDVKM. The length of the CDR3 is 15 residues. V gave up 4 bases and J gave up 9 bases, with 19 bases separating them. The CDR3 DNA reads as TGTGCCAGCAGTTCCCCCGGGGCCGGGACAATTGAGCAGTTCTTC. Amino acid sequence: CASSSPGAGTIEQFF.

This rearrangement joins TRBV6-1 to TRBJ1-5, with D maybe TRBD1 (5 bases). The CDR3 sequence is 14 residues long. CDR1 is MNHNS and CDR2 is SASEGT in the germline V gene. V lost 3 bases and J 4 bases, leaving 10 bases between the germline ends. Written as DNA, the CDR3 is TGTGCCAGCAGTGAGTTGGCAGGGAATCAGCCCCAGCATTTT. This codes for CASSELAGNQPQHF.